Listed here are 11 T cell receptor beta chains from one sample, sequenced in a study of blood T cell repertoires in COVID-19. The protocol was immunoSEQ multiplex PCR, while the TCRdb copy is restricted to in-frame clones and leaves out a portion. The table includes 170,000 or so clones, 90% detected once. The sample was peripheral blood. These receptors were taken from a man over 45 with acute or convalescent COVID-19.

The rearrangement uses TRBV27 and TRBJ1-2, with D perhaps matching TRBD1 (5 bases). CDR3 length equals 16 residues. V was clipped by 0 bases and J by 7 bases, with 18 bases between them. The V gene's germline CDR1 is MNHEY and CDR2 SMNVEV (reference sequence). The CDR3 DNA is TGTGCCAGCAGTTTATCCGGGGGGGGATCCGCTGTTGGCTACACCTTC. This codes for CASSLSGGGSAVGYTF.

V usage is TRBV19 and J usage is TRBJ2-3; possibly TRBD1 for D (6 bases). Germline assignment: CDR1 LNHDA and CDR2 SQIVND (reference sequence). V was trimmed by 5 bases and J by 2 bases, leaving 14 bases between them. The CDR3 extends over 15 amino acids. CDR3 nucleotides: TGTGCCAGTAGTTGGGCCAGGGGATCCACAGATACGCAGTATTTT. This sequence encodes CASSWARGSTDTQYF.

The CDR3 sequence is CASSLAGPYEQYV. In DNA form, the CDR3 reads TGTGCCAGCAGTTTGGCAGGGCCCTACGAGCAGTACGTC. The chain is built from TRBV12-3 or TRBV12-4 and TRBJ2-7; the D gene is possibly TRBD1 (5 bases). The CDR3 consists of 13 residues. Trimming cost V 3 bases and J 2 bases, with 8 bases left between them.

The chain employs TRBV15 and TRBJ2-3; maybe TRBD1 (6 bases). The CDR3 is 14 amino acids. CDR1 LNHNV and CDR2 YYDKDF come from the germline V gene (reference sequence). Trimming shortened V by 0 bases and J by 7 bases, and 11 bases separated the two germline ends. The CDR3 bases are TGTGCCACCAGCAGAGACAGGGGAGTGAATACGCAGTATTTT. Protein sequence: CATSRDRGVNTQYF.

As DNA, the CDR3 is TGTGCCAGCAGTTCATCTACAGGGAAACAGCCCCAGCATTTT. Residues: CASSSSTGKQPQHF. This sequence joins TRBV2 and TRBJ1-5; TRBD1 is a possible D gene (6 bases). Germline loops: CDR1 SNHLY, CDR2 FYNNEI. The CDR3 covers 14 residues. V gave up 5 bases and J gave up 7 bases, with 15 bases separating them.

The chain couples TRBV28 to TRBJ1-6; 8 nucleotides align to TRBD1. J gave up 8 bases and V 5 bases, and 5 bases lay outside the gene matches. The CDR3 covers 14 residues. Germline loops: CDR1 MDHEN, CDR2 SYDVKM. The CDR3 spells CASSIQGDYSPLHF. The CDR3 DNA reads as TGTGCCAGCAGTATACAGGGGGACTATTCACCCCTCCACTTT.

The genes are TRBV7-9 and TRBJ1-5, with 7 bases identical to TRBD1. The CDR3 is 14 residues long. CDR1 is SEHNR and CDR2 is FQNEAQ in the germline V gene (reference sequence). V trimming: 3 bases; J trimming: 5 bases; junction bases outside the gene matches: 4. This chain's CDR3 is CASSLGGQDQPQHF. The CDR3 DNA follows: TGTGCCAGCAGCTTGGGAGGACAGGATCAGCCCCAGCATTTT.

The genes are TRBV4-1 and TRBJ1-4, with D perhaps TRBD1 (6 bases). The CDR3 contains 16 residues. V lost 0 bases to trimming and J lost 8 bases, with 16 bases between them. The germline CDR1 and CDR2 sequences are MGHRA and YSYEKL. The CDR3 protein is CASSQDPTGRKEKLFF. Written as DNA, the CDR3 is TGCGCCAGCAGCCAAGATCCGACAGGTCGGAAAGAAAAACTGTTTTTT.

The rearrangement uses TRBV3-1 (or the pseudogene TRBV3-2) and TRBJ2-3; D remains unclear. The CDR3 totals 12 residues. CDR1 and CDR2 (germline): LGHDT, YNNKEL (reference sequence). The V gene lost 5 bases and the J gene lost 2 bases, with 5 bases spanning the gap. The DNA for the CDR3 is TGTGCCAGCAGCTTAAACACAGATACGCAGTATTTT. Encoded protein: CASSLNTDTQYF.

This rearrangement joins TRBV30 to TRBJ1-3; D is unclear. V lost 5 bases and J lost 4, with 12 bases in between. Germline V CDR1 and CDR2: GTSNPN, SVGIG (reference sequence). This CDR3 is built from 13 residues. Here the CDR3 DNA reads TGTGCCTGGGATCAGGTGGAAGGAAACACCATATATTTT. This codes for CAWDQVEGNTIYF.

The chain has TRBV30 and TRBJ2-3; D is ambiguous. The CDR3 has 15 residues. V was trimmed by 0 bases and J by 4 bases, leaving 14 bases between them. Germline loops: CDR1 GTSNPN, CDR2 SVGIG (reference sequence). The CDR3 DNA reads TGTGCCTGGAGTGTACAGACCTTGTTACCAGATACGCAGTATTTT. Its translation is CAWSVQTLLPDTQYF.